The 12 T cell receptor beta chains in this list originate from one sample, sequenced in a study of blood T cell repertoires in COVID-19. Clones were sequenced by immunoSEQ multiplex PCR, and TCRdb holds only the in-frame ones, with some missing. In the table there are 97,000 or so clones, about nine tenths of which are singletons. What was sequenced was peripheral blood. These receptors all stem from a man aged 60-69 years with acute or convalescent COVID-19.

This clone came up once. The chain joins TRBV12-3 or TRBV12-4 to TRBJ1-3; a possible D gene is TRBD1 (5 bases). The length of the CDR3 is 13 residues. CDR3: CASVGVKRNTIYF. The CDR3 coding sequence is TGTGCATCTGTAGGGGTGAAGCGAAACACCATATATTTT.

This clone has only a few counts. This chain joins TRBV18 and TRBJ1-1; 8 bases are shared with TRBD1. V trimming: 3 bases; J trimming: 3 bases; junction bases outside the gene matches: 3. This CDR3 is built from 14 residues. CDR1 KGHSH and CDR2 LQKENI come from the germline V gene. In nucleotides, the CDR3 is TGTGCCAGCTCACCCGACAGGGGAGACACTGAAGCTTTCTTT. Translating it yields CASSPDRGDTEAFF.

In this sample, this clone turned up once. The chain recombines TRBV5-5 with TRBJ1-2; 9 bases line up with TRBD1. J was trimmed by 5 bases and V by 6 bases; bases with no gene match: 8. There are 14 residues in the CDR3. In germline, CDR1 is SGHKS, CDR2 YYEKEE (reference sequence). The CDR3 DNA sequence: TGTGCCAGCAACACCGGACAGGGGATGTATGGCTACACCTTC. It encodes CASNTGQGMYGYTF.

CDR3 in DNA: TGTGCCAGCAGCCAAGATCCGACCGGCGGAGAGACCCAGTACTTC. Encoded protein: CASSQDPTGGETQYF. The chain joins TRBV3-1 (or the pseudogene TRBV3-2) to TRBJ2-5; the D is unclear. Germline-derived CDR1 and CDR2 are LGHDT and YNNKEL (reference sequence). The CDR3 is 15 residues long. The ends were cut back, 0 bases at V and 4 bases at J, with 12 bases in the middle.

The CDR3 spells CASSPPMTQGEKLFF. For the CDR3, the DNA is TGTGCCAGCTCACCACCGATGACCCAGGGGGAAAAACTGTTTTTT. J is TRBJ1-4 and V is TRBV18; the D gene is possibly TRBD1 (6 bases). The CDR3 is 15 residues long. V dropped 0 bases and J dropped 8 bases, with 13 bases sitting between them. Germline V gives CDR1 KGHSH, CDR2 LQKENI. Full variable domain (rest looked up from reference TRBV18 and TRBJ1-4): NAGVMQNPRHLVRRRGQEARLRCSPMKGHSHVYWYRQLPEEGLKFMVYLQKENIIDESGMPKERFSAEFPKEGPSILRIQQVVRGDSAAYFCASSPPMTQGEKLFFGSGTQLSVL.

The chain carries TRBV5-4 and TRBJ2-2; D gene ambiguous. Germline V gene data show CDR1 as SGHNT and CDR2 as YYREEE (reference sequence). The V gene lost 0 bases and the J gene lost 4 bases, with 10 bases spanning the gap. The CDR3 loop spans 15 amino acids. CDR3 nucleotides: TGTGCCAGCAGCTTGGGGTCTACCATCACCGGGGAGCTGTTTTTT. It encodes CASSLGSTITGELFF.

The CDR3: CASSTPTNPTTNEKLFF. The CDR3 DNA is TGTGCCAGTAGTACCCCCACGAACCCTACAACTAATGAAAAACTGTTTTTT. The rearrangement links TRBV19 to TRBJ1-4; D gene ambiguous. The V gene's germline CDR1 is LNHDA and CDR2 SQIVND (reference sequence). The CDR3 runs 17 residues. V was shortened by 4 bases and J by 0 bases, with 15 bases between the two germline ends.

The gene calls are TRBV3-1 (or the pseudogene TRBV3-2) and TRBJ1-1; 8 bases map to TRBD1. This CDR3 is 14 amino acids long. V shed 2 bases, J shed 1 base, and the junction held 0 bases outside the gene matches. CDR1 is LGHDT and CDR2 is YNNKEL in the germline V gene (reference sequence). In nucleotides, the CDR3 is TGTGCCAGCAGCCAAACAGGGGGGAACACTGAAGCTTTCTTT. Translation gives CASSQTGGNTEAFF.

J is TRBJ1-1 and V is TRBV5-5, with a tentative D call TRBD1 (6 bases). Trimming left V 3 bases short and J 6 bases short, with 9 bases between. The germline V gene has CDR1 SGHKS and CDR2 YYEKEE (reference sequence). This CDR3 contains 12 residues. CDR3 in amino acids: CASSSGVSEAFF. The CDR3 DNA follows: TGTGCCAGCAGCTCAGGGGTATCTGAAGCTTTCTTT.

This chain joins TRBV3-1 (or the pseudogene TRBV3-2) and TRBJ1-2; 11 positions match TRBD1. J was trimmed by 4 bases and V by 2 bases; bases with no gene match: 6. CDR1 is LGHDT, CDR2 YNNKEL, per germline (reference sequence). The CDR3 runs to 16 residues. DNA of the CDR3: TGTGCCAGCAGCCAAACCCAGGGACAGGGGGGCTATGGCTACACCTTC. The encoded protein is CASSQTQGQGGYGYTF.

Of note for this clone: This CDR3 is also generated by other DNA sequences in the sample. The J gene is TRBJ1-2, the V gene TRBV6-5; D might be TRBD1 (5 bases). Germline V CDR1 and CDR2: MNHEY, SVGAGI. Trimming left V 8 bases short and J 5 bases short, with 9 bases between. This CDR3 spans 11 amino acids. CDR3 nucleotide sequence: TGTGCCAGCGGACAAGGATATGGCTACACCTTC. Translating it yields CASGQGYGYTF.

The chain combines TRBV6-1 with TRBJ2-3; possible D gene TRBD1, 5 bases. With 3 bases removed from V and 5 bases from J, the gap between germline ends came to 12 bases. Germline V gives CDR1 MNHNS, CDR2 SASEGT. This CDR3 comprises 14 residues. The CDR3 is CASSEGPNRDTQYF. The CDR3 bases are TGTGCCAGCAGTGAGGGGCCCAACAGAGATACGCAGTATTTT.